Shown below are 26 T cell receptor beta chains from a single sample sequenced in a study of spatial heterogeneity in lung cancer. TCRdb re-analysed the 5' RACE reads in MiXCR, keeping a single row per CDR3 protein. The sample carries around 41,000 distinct CDR3 sequences, almost 7% recorded once. Documented time point: sample taken at primary tumor resection. Sample: PBMCs, taken at surgery. The receptors originated from a female donor with early-stage non-small cell lung cancer.

This clonotype was seen more than once but under ten times. This chain uses TRBV20-1 with TRBJ1-1; possible D gene TRBD1, 5 bases. V was trimmed by 2 bases and J by 1 base, leaving 8 bases between them. This CDR3 is 13 amino acids long. Looked up from germline, CDR1 is DFQATT and CDR2 is SNEGSKA (reference sequence). CDR3 amino acids: CSARITGNTEAFF. For the CDR3, the DNA is TGCAGTGCTAGAATTACAGGGAACACTGAAGCTTTCTTT.

This clonotype showed up many times. The V and J genes are TRBV7-2 and TRBJ2-5, with no clear D. V lost 2 bases and J 4 bases, leaving 11 bases between the germline ends. Germline V gene lookup returns CDR1 SGHTA and CDR2 FQGNSA. The CDR3 totals 14 residues. The CDR3 coding sequence is TGTGCCAGCAGCTTACCAGGTGGTGGAGAGACCCAGTACTTC. This sequence encodes CASSLPGGGETQYF.

The rearrangement uses TRBV3-1 and TRBJ2-3, with 10 nucleotides matching TRBD1. The CDR3 consists of 16 residues. CDR1 and CDR2 from the germline V gene are LGHDT and YNNKEL (reference sequence). Trimming removed 5 bases from V and 5 bases from J; junction bases left unmatched: 10. The CDR3: CASSYRDRGSGDTQYF. For the CDR3, the DNA is TGTGCCAGCAGCTACCGGGACAGGGGTTCTGGAGATACGCAGTATTTT.

This clonotype has ten or more counts. The conserved closing phenylalanine or tryptophan is absent in this CDR3, likely reflecting a read error. The limits of the CDR3 on the DNA are not certain, so only TCRdb's listed CDR3 is given. The gene calls are TRBV20-1 and TRBJ1-2; TRBD1 reflects the table's D call only, with no check against the DNA. Germline V CDR1 and CDR2: DFQATT, SNEGSKA (reference sequence). The CDR3 length is 8 residues, termini included. This CDR3 is CSARGQLA.

Concerning this clonotype itself: Just one base apart from a much larger clone, this may be a read error. The chain links TRBV6-6 to TRBJ2-7, with TRBD2 matching 12 bases. This CDR3 spans 15 amino acids. CDR1 and CDR2 (germline): MNHNY, SVGAGI (reference sequence). Germline trimming cut 4 bases from V and 6 bases from J; bases unmatched to any gene: 7. The CDR3 DNA follows: TGTGCCAGCAGTTCGTGGACTAGCGGGGAATGCGAGCAGTACTTC. It encodes CASSSWTSGECEQYF.

This clonotype was counted many times. This rearrangement joins TRBV9 to TRBJ1-3; possible D gene TRBD1, 6 bases. V lost 4 bases to trimming and J lost 2 bases, with 19 bases between them. CDR3 length: 17 residues. Germline V gene sequence: CDR1 SGDLS, CDR2 YYNGEE. DNA for the CDR3: TGTGCCAGCAGCCCGATTCCAGGGGTAGGGCCTGGAAACACCATATATTTT. Translation gives CASSPIPGVGPGNTIYF.

At least ten counts were recorded for this clonotype. The gene calls are TRBV6-5 and TRBJ1-3, with TRBD1 matching 7 bases. CDR1 is MNHEY, CDR2 SVGAGI, per germline. With 6 bases clipped from V and 0 bases from J, the junction kept 14 bases outside the gene matches. This CDR3 is built from 18 residues. This CDR3 reads CASSLGWTGVSSGNTIYF. The CDR3 DNA sequence: TGTGCCAGCAGCCTTGGTTGGACAGGCGTCAGCTCTGGAAACACCATATATTTT.

This clonotype came up a few times. This chain uses TRBV7-9 with TRBJ1-2; D unresolved. Germline V gives CDR1 SEHNR, CDR2 FQNEAQ (reference sequence). CDR3 length: 11 amino acids. V lost 1 base to trimming and J lost 7 bases, with 4 bases between them. The CDR3 here is CASSLDSGYTF. CDR3 in DNA: TGTGCCAGCAGCTTAGACTCTGGCTACACCTTC.

This clonotype has a count of ten or more. This sequence joins TRBV3-1 and TRBJ1-4; 7 nucleotides align to TRBD1. Germline-derived CDR1 and CDR2 are LGHDT and YNNKEL (reference sequence). With 1 base clipped from V and 2 bases from J, the junction kept 10 bases outside the gene matches. This CDR3 comprises 18 residues. CDR3 protein: CASSQGKKRGHTNEKLFF. Written as DNA, the CDR3 is TGTGCCAGCAGCCAAGGCAAGAAAAGGGGGCATACTAATGAAAAACTGTTTTTT.

This clonotype was recorded at least ten times. CDR3 residues: CAIGGTNQPQHF. The CDR3 DNA sequence: TGTGCCATCGGCGGGACCAATCAGCCCCAGCATTTT. J is TRBJ1-5 and V is TRBV10-3; D may be TRBD1 (5 bases). The V end lost 8 bases, the J end lost 3 bases, and 8 bases lay between the germline ends. The CDR3 is 12 residues long. CDR1 is ENHRY, CDR2 SYGVKD, per germline.

The V and J genes are TRBV2 and TRBJ2-7; 8 bases are a match to TRBD1. Trimming removed 4 bases from V and 4 bases from J; junction bases left unmatched: 6. The CDR3 length is 14 residues. CDR1 is SNHLY and CDR2 is FYNNEI in the germline V gene. CDR3 sequence (DNA): TGTGCCAGCAGTGGTCAGGGGGCGGCATACGAGCAGTACTTC. Protein: CASSGQGAAYEQYF.

This clonotype was counted many times. The chain joins TRBV28 to TRBJ2-7; 13 bases line up with TRBD2. Germline lookup yields CDR1 MDHEN and CDR2 SYDVKM. The CDR3 extends over 15 amino acids. The J segment lost 1 base and the V segment lost 8 bases, leaving 5 bases of the junction unmatched. The CDR3 loop is CASCLTSGGSYEQYF. The CDR3 DNA sequence: TGTGCCAGCTGCCTGACTAGCGGGGGGTCCTACGAGCAGTACTTC. Full variable domain (remainder filled in from reference TRBV28 and TRBJ2-7): DVKVTQSSRYLVKRTGEKVFLECVQDMDHENMFWYRQDPGLGLRLIYFSYDVKMKEKGDIPEGYSVSREKKERFSLILESASTNQTSMYLCASCLTSGGSYEQYFGPGTRLTVT.

This clonotype appeared many times. The V gene is TRBV7-9, the J gene TRBJ1-2; tentatively, D is TRBD1 (5 bases). Germline V gene lookup returns CDR1 SEHNR and CDR2 FQNEAQ (reference sequence). Trimming removed 5 bases at V and 0 bases at J, with 19 bases between. CDR3 size: 17 residues. The CDR3 DNA reads TGTGCCAGCAGCCCTAAGGGGCAGGGAGCGACTAACTATGGCTACACCTTC. As protein: CASSPKGQGATNYGYTF.

This clonotype has a count of ten or more. This chain uses TRBV2 with TRBJ1-4, with 10 bases that match TRBD1. This CDR3 has 15 amino acids. J lost 7 bases, V lost 8 bases, and 10 bases had no gene match. Germline V gene lookup returns CDR1 SNHLY and CDR2 FYNNEI. The CDR3 DNA sequence: TGTGCCAGCGGGACAGGGGCAGCATTTGGTGAAAAACTGTTTTTT. Translation gives CASGTGAAFGEKLFF.

This clonotype was found many times. The CDR3 DNA is TGTGCCAGCAGTTTAGCTGGAGTTCCCCAGCATTTT. This sequence encodes CASSLAGVPQHF. The chain employs TRBV12-3 or TRBV12-4 and TRBJ1-5, with D uncertain. The length of the CDR3 is 12 residues. Trimming removed 0 bases at V and 10 bases at J, with 7 bases between.

Many counts were recorded for this clonotype. The chain recombines TRBV2 with TRBJ1-6; 9 nucleotides match TRBD1. The CDR3 is 15 amino acids. Unmatched junction bases numbered 4, after V lost 4 bases and J lost 6 bases. CDR1 SNHLY and CDR2 FYNNEI come from the germline V gene. The CDR3 protein is CASSVRDRANSPLHF. The CDR3 DNA is TGTGCCAGCAGTGTCCGGGACAGGGCTAATTCACCCCTCCACTTT. Drawing the rest from reference TRBV2 and TRBJ1-6, the complete variable domain is EPEVTQTPSHQVTQMGQEVILRCVPISNHLYFYWYRQILGQKVEFLVSFYNNEISEKSEIFDDQFSVERPDGSNFTLKIRSTKLEDSAMYFCASSVRDRANSPLHFGNGTRLTVT.

This clonotype turned up a few times. V usage is TRBV13 and J usage is TRBJ2-5, with D possibly matching TRBD2 (6 bases). The CDR3 consists of 13 residues. Trimming took off 6 bases at V and 1 base at J, with 9 bases between the two ends. The V gene's germline CDR1 is PRHDT and CDR2 FYEKMQ (reference sequence). The CDR3 region is CASRRRVQETQYF. CDR3 sequence (DNA): TGTGCCAGCAGGAGGAGGGTCCAAGAGACCCAGTACTTC.

The V and J genes are TRBV5-4 and TRBJ2-6; a possible D gene is TRBD2 (6 bases). The CDR3 has 14 amino acids. V was clipped by 4 bases and J by 1 base, with 6 bases between them. The germline gives CDR1 SGHNT, CDR2 YYREEE (reference sequence). The CDR3 is CASSAGSGANVLTF. In DNA form, the CDR3 reads TGTGCCAGCAGCGCGGGGTCTGGGGCCAACGTCCTGACTTTC.

This clonotype was picked up many times. The chain employs TRBV27 and TRBJ1-4; 10 bases align to TRBD1. The junction had 7 bases not matched to a gene; V was cut back by 7 bases and J by 5 bases. The length of the CDR3 is 15 residues. CDR1 and CDR2 (germline): MNHEY, SMNVEV (reference sequence). In DNA, the CDR3 is TGTGCCAGCACATCGCCGGGACAGGGGAATGAAAAACTGTTTTTT. Protein: CASTSPGQGNEKLFF. Full variable domain (outside the CDR3, taken from reference TRBV27 and TRBJ1-4): EAQVTQNPRYLITVTGKKLTVTCSQNMNHEYMSWYRQDPGLGLRQIYYSMNVEVTDKGDVPEGYKVSRKEKRNFPLILESPSPNQTSLYFCASTSPGQGNEKLFFGSGTQLSVL.

The chain combines TRBV14 with TRBJ2-6; D unclear. V was clipped by 2 bases and J by 9 bases, with 5 bases between them. This CDR3 is 12 amino acids long. CDR1 is SGHDN, CDR2 FVKESK, per germline. CDR3 coding DNA: TGTGCCAGCAGCCAACACCTCAACGTCCTGACTTTC. Protein product: CASSQHLNVLTF.

This clonotype appeared a few times. V is TRBV6-6 and J is TRBJ2-2; TRBD1 matches 7 bases. Germline CDR1 reads MNHNY; CDR2 reads SVGAGI (reference sequence). CDR3 length equals 14 residues. With V trimmed by 6 bases and J by 0 bases, 1 base remained unmatched. Here the CDR3 reads CASRQGANTGELFF. The CDR3 DNA reads TGTGCCAGCAGGCAGGGGGCGAACACCGGGGAGCTGTTTTTT.

The chain employs TRBV10-3 and TRBJ1-6, with a possible D match to TRBD1 (5 bases). Germline assignment: CDR1 ENHRY and CDR2 SYGVKD. The V end lost 0 bases, the J end lost 19 bases, and 13 bases lay between the germline ends. The CDR3 consists of 12 residues. DNA for the CDR3: TGTGCCATCAGTGAGTCTGGGACCCCTTCTCACTTT. This encodes CAISESGTPSHF.

Many counts were recorded for this clonotype. This chain joins TRBV24-1 and TRBJ2-5; D ambiguous. CDR3 length: 16 residues. Deletions cut 9 bases from V and 0 bases from J, with 19 bases between. Per the germline V gene, CDR1 is KGHDR and CDR2 is SFDVKD. The CDR3 reads CATSGPSKRDQETQYF. As DNA, the CDR3 is TGTGCCACCTCCGGTCCATCGAAACGGGACCAAGAGACCCAGTACTTC.

As concerns this clonotype: A much larger clone lies a single base off, so this may be a read error. The chain is built from TRBV4-3 and TRBJ1-2, with D possibly matching TRBD1 (6 bases). Germline V gene data show CDR1 as LGHNA and CDR2 as YSLEER. This CDR3 region has 14 residues. The CDR3 sequence is CASSQDRGRYGYIF. CDR3 DNA: TGCGCCAGCAGCCAAGACAGGGGACGATATGGCTACATCTTC.

The chain links TRBV21-1 to TRBJ1-6. TRBV21-1 is flagged as a pseudogene. CDR3 length: 20 residues. The CDR3 reads CASSKVRGVIRWTHNSPLHF. DNA for the CDR3: TGTGCCAGCAGCAAAGTGAGAGGAGTAATAAGGTGGACCCATAATTCACCCCTCCACTTT.

The V and J genes are TRBV5-5 and TRBJ1-4; tentative D call: TRBD1 (6 bases). This CDR3 has 15 amino acids. V dropped 2 bases and J dropped 3 bases, with 11 bases sitting between them. Looked up from germline, CDR1 is SGHKS and CDR2 is YYEKEE (reference sequence). CDR3 nucleotide sequence: TGTGCCAGCAGCTTTCCAGGGGCGGCTAATGAAAAACTGTTTTTT. Protein product: CASSFPGAANEKLFF.